This T cell receptor beta chain comes out of a study of identical twins. Study-wide points: Among monozygotic twins, out-of-frame TCR alpha sharing exceeded what models predicted. Abundant beta clonotypes from cord blood bore fewer insertions; memory repertoires lacked this pattern.

Template switching added a universal primer site, and cDNA bore unique molecular identifiers. TCRdb reanalysed the 5' RACE reads using MiXCR and keeps one entry per CDR3 protein. The sample consists of about 220,000 distinct CDR3 sequences, 7.5% of them appearing once. Note on this clonotype: No antigen is known for it.

These data also formed part of another study, on yellow fever vaccine responses in identical twins.

This sequence was found in a woman between 18 and 29 years old in good health. What was sequenced was memory (CD45RO+) T cells sorted from blood.

CDR3 nucleotides: TGTGCCAGCAGTTTAGGGACAATCGGGGAGCTGTTTTTT. Its translation is CASSLGTIGELFF. V gene TRBV12-3 or TRBV12-4 combines with J gene TRBJ2-2; tentatively, D is TRBD1 (5 bases). The CDR3 covers 13 residues. V was cut by 1 base and J by 7 bases, with 7 bases left in between.